The next 20 T cell receptor beta chains were all read from a single sample in a study of cytomegalovirus exposure and HLA in healthy donors. Only in-frame clones appear in the TCRdb table, and some are missing; sequencing was by immunoSEQ multiplex PCR. The sample lists approximately 260,000 clones, approximately 83% occurring once. The sequencing input was PBMCs. These receptors all come from a woman between 18 and 29 years old in good health and CMV-seronegative.

The V and J genes are TRBV4-3 and TRBJ2-3, with TRBD2 matching 9 bases. There are 15 residues in the CDR3. With 1 base clipped from V and 5 bases from J, the junction kept 4 bases outside the gene matches. Germline CDR1 and CDR2: LGHNA and YSLEER. As DNA, the CDR3 is TGCGCCAGCAGCCAAGGACGAGCGGGGGGAGATACGCAGTATTTT. Residues: CASSQGRAGGDTQYF.

The V call is TRBV2, the J call TRBJ1-1; 9 bases agree with TRBD1. The trim removed 5 bases at V and 14 bases at J, leaving 15 bases unmatched. The CDR3 sequence is 14 residues long. Per germline, CDR1 SNHLY and CDR2 FYNNEI. In nucleotides, the CDR3 is TGTGCCAGCAGTTTGGCCGGGACAGGGTATGGAGGGTTCTTT. This translates into CASSLAGTGYGGFF.

This clone was seen only once. This sequence joins TRBV5-6 and TRBJ2-7; 9 bases fit TRBD2. CDR1 SGHDT and CDR2 YYEEEE come from the germline V gene. The V and J ends lost 2 bases and 1 base, in that order; junction bases with no gene match: 10. This CDR3 region has 17 residues. CDR3 residues: CASSFGLAGGPSYEQYF. The DNA for the CDR3 is TGTGCCAGCAGCTTTGGCCTGGCGGGAGGGCCTTCCTACGAGCAGTACTTC.

CDR3 sequence: CASSLESGLAVWNGELFF. DNA for the CDR3: TGTGCCAGCAGCTTAGAATCAGGACTAGCGGTATGGAACGGGGAGCTGTTTTTT. V usage is TRBV7-6 and J usage is TRBJ2-2; 10 nucleotides line up with TRBD2. Germline loops: CDR1 SGHVS, CDR2 FNYEAQ. V shed 1 base and J 7 bases; nucleotides not matched to a gene: 12. This CDR3 region has 18 residues.

This clone was picked up many times. The rearrangement joins TRBV16 to TRBJ1-2, with D unresolved. Per germline, CDR1 KGHSY and CDR2 FQNENV. Trimming shortened V by 2 bases and J by 3 bases, and 10 bases separated the two germline ends. The CDR3 contains 14 residues. CDR3 residues: CASSQTPADYGYTF. The CDR3 region has the DNA TGTGCCAGCAGCCAAACTCCGGCGGACTATGGCTACACCTTC.

In this sample, this clone turned up once. The chain is built from TRBV29-1 and TRBJ2-1; 8 positions agree with TRBD2. V lost 3 bases to trimming and J lost 4 bases; unmatched junction nucleotides: 8. The CDR3 contains 15 residues. CDR1 and CDR2 from the germline V gene are SQVTM and ANQGSEA. The CDR3 protein is CSVESASGRYNEQFF. The CDR3, as DNA: TGCAGCGTTGAGTCGGCTAGCGGGCGTTACAATGAGCAGTTCTTC.

The chain employs TRBV7-6 and TRBJ2-7; 9 bases line up with TRBD1. The CDR3 sequence is 14 residues long. V shed 4 bases and J 3 bases; nucleotides not matched to a gene: 4. Germline values: CDR1 SGHVS, CDR2 FNYEAQ. The CDR3 here is CASSSVTGGYEQYF. In DNA form, the CDR3 reads TGTGCCAGCAGCTCAGTGACAGGGGGCTACGAGCAGTACTTC.

This clone showed up just a few times. The chain recombines TRBV7-3 with TRBJ1-2; maybe TRBD1 (5 bases). V gave up 4 bases and J gave up 6 bases, with 12 bases separating them. The CDR3 is made up of 13 amino acids. Germline loops: CDR1 SGHTA, CDR2 FQGTGA. The CDR3: CASSSQGQDGYTF. DNA of the CDR3: TGTGCCAGCAGCTCGCAGGGTCAGGATGGCTACACCTTC. The variable domain in full, with the rest retrieved from reference TRBV7-3 and TRBJ1-2, is GAGVSQTPSNKVTEKGKYVELRCDPISGHTALYWYRQSLGQGPEFLIYFQGTGAADDSGLPNDRFFAVRPEGSVSTLKIQRTERGDSAVYLCASSSQGQDGYTFGSGTRLTVV.

The V call is TRBV28, the J call TRBJ1-1, with D unclear. The CDR3 consists of 13 residues. Germline lookup yields CDR1 MDHEN and CDR2 SYDVKM. V was cut by 2 bases and J by 1 base, with 5 bases left in between. Here the CDR3 DNA reads TGTGCCAGCAGTTTACAGGAGAACACTGAAGCTTTCTTT. It specifies CASSLQENTEAFF.

This rearrangement joins TRBV28 to TRBJ1-2; 11 nucleotides align to TRBD1. Germline trimming cut 4 bases from V and 7 bases from J; bases unmatched to any gene: 14. Germline lookup yields CDR1 MDHEN and CDR2 SYDVKM. CDR3 size: 17 residues. CDR3 DNA sequence: TGTGCCAGCAGTTCATCGGGACAGGGGGAGCGTTTGGGTGGCTACACCTTC. This codes for CASSSSGQGERLGGYTF.

V usage is TRBV7-2 and J usage is TRBJ1-5; 7 nucleotides align to TRBD1. Trimming cost V 2 bases and J 2 bases; bases outside gene matches: 9. The CDR3 is 17 residues long. Per the germline V gene, CDR1 is SGHTA and CDR2 is FQGNSA. The CDR3 DNA follows: TGTGCCAGCAGCTTAACGTACAGGGGACGCGGCAATCAGCCCCAGCATTTT. Its translation is CASSLTYRGRGNQPQHF.

V is TRBV6-1 and J is TRBJ1-5, with D unclear. Trimming removed 3 bases from V and 6 bases from J, with 9 bases in between. The length of the CDR3 is 13 residues. Per germline, CDR1 MNHNS and CDR2 SASEGT. In DNA form, the CDR3 reads TGTGCCAGCAGTGATTCCACGGGTCAGCCCCAGCATTTT. It is translated as CASSDSTGQPQHF.

This clone was seen only once. CDR3 protein: CSAGDRDRGPQGYTF. The CDR3, as DNA: TGCAGTGCCGGGGACCGGGACAGGGGACCGCAGGGCTACACCTTC. The rearrangement joins TRBV29-1 to TRBJ1-2; TRBD1 aligns across 10 bases. The CDR3 sequence is 15 residues long. Germline loops: CDR1 SQVTM, CDR2 ANQGSEA.

V and J are TRBV5-1 and TRBJ2-6; the match to TRBD1 covers 8 bases. The CDR3 has 16 residues. V shed 2 bases and J 2 bases; nucleotides not matched to a gene: 3. CDR1 is SGHRS, CDR2 YFSETQ, per germline. The DNA for the CDR3 is TGCGCCAGCAGCTTTGTACAGGGGGCTGGGGCCAACGTCCTGACTTTC. Its translation: CASSFVQGAGANVLTF.

V gene TRBV5-1 combines with J gene TRBJ1-4; TRBD1 might be the D (5 bases). The germline gives CDR1 SGHRS, CDR2 YFSETQ. V was pared by 0 bases and J by 13 bases, with 13 bases between. The CDR3 has 13 residues. The CDR3 spells CASSLVREGRLFF. The CDR3, as DNA: TGCGCCAGCAGCTTGGTTAGGGAGGGACGACTGTTTTTT. The full variable domain, rest sourced from reference TRBV5-1 and TRBJ1-4, is KAGVTQTPRYLIKTRGQQVTLSCSPISGHRSVSWYQQTPGQGLQFLFEYFSETQRNKGNFPGRFSGRQFSNSRSEMNVSTLELGDSALYLCASSLVREGRLFFGSGTQLSVL.

This clone was seen at least ten times. The CDR3 region has the DNA TGTGCCAGCACCCTTATGGCAGGGGTCAACAATGAGCAGTTCTTC. Its translation is CASTLMAGVNNEQFF. The chain uses TRBV5-8 and TRBJ2-1; weak D call: TRBD1 (6 bases). The CDR3 spans 15 residues. With 6 bases removed from V and 5 bases from J, the gap between germline ends came to 18 bases. Germline values: CDR1 SGHTS, CDR2 YDEGEE.

The CDR3: CASTRDTGIEAFF. The CDR3, as DNA: TGTGCCAGCACCCGGGACACGGGAATTGAAGCTTTCTTT. The chain recombines TRBV2 with TRBJ1-1; weak D call: TRBD1 (6 bases). Germline V gene data show CDR1 as SNHLY and CDR2 as FYNNEI. V dropped 7 bases and J dropped 7 bases, with 16 bases sitting between them. The CDR3 loop spans 13 amino acids.

This clone was found once. The genes are TRBV4-1 and TRBJ2-1; a possible D gene is TRBD2 (6 bases). Germline V CDR1 and CDR2: MGHRA, YSYEKL. This CDR3 region has 16 residues. The germline V and J ends were trimmed by 0 bases and 5 bases, with 14 bases remaining between them. The CDR3 sequence: CASSQERAGTNNEQFF. CDR3 DNA: TGCGCCAGCAGCCAAGAACGGGCGGGGACCAACAATGAGCAGTTCTTC.

The gene calls are TRBV18 and TRBJ2-1; perhaps TRBD2 as D (6 bases). CDR1 is KGHSH and CDR2 is LQKENI in the germline V gene. CDR3 length: 15 amino acids. V lost 4 bases and J lost 9, with 19 bases in between. The CDR3 region is CASSQGLRATGEQFF. In DNA, the CDR3 is TGTGCCAGCTCACAGGGACTTCGGGCCACCGGTGAGCAGTTCTTC.

The sample holds a few counts of this clone. The chain recombines TRBV27 with TRBJ2-7; a possible D gene is TRBD2 (6 bases). Germline values: CDR1 MNHEY, CDR2 SMNVEV (reference sequence). The CDR3 sequence is 15 residues long. Trimming took 3 bases from V and 6 from J, leaving 18 bases between them. Here the CDR3 reads CASSLVGGASGEQYF. The CDR3 nucleotides are TGTGCCAGCAGTTTGGTGGGAGGAGCGTCAGGCGAGCAGTACTTC.